This T cell receptor beta chain originates from a study of OX40 agonist ivuxolimab in advanced cancers. TCRdb keeps only in-frame clones here, not all; method: immunoSEQ multiplex PCR. This sample carries roughly 11,000 clones, approximately 80% of them seen once, and the ten largest clones take about 16%. Germline CDR1 and CDR2: GTSNPN and SVGIG (reference sequence). The CDR3 length is 14 residues. Deletions cut 0 bases from V and 8 bases from J, with 13 bases between. This sequence originates from an adult with an advanced solid tumor such as melanoma, head and neck, liver or kidney cancer. This rearrangement joins TRBV30 to TRBJ1-4; a weak D match, TRBD1 (6 bases). The source material was CD4+ or CD8+ T cells sorted from blood, sampled in a trial of the OX40 agonist ivuxolimab. The CDR3 sequence is CAWSVRGRYEKLFF. CDR3 bases: TGTGCCTGGAGTGTACGGGGGCGATACGAAAAACTGTTTTTT.